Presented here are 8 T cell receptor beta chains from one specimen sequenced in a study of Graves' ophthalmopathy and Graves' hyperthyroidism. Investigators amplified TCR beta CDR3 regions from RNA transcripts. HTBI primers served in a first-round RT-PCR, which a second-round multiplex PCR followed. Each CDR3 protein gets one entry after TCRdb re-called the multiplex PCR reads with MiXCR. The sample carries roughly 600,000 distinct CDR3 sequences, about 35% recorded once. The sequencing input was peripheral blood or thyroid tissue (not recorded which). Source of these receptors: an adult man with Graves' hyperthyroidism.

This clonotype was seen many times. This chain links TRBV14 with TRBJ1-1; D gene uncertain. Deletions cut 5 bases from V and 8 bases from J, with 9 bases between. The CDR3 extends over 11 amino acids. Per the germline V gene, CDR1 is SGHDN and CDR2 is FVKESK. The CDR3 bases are TGTGCCAGCAGCGCCGGTCCGGAAGCTTTCTTT. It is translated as CASSAGPEAFF.

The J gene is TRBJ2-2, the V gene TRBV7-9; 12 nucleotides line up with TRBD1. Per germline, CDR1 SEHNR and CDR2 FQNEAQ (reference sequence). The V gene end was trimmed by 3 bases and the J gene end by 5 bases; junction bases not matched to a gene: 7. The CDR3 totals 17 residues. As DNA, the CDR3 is TGTGCCAGCAGCTTCCGGGACAGGGGGCGGCGTACCGGGGAGCTGTTTTTT. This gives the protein CASSFRDRGRRTGELFF.

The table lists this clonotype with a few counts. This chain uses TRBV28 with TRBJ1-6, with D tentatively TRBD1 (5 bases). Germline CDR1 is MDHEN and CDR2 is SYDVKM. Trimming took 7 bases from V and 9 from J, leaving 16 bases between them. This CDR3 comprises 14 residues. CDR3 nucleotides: TGTGCCAGCATACCCGGGACCCGAGGTTCACCCCTCCACTTT. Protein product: CASIPGTRGSPLHF.

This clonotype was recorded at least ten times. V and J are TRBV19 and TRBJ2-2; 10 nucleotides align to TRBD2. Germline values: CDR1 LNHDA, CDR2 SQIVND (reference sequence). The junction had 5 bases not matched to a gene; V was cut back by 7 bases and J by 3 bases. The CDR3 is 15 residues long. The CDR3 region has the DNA TGTGCCAGTAACGTACTAGCGGGACACACCGGGGAGCTGTTTTTT. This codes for CASNVLAGHTGELFF.

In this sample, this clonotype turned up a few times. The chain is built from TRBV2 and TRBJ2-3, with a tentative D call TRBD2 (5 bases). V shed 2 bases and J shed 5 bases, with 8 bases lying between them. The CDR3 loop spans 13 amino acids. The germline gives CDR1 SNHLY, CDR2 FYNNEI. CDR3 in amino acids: CASSERGGDTQYF. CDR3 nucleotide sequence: TGTGCCAGCAGTGAACGTGGAGGAGATACGCAGTATTTT.

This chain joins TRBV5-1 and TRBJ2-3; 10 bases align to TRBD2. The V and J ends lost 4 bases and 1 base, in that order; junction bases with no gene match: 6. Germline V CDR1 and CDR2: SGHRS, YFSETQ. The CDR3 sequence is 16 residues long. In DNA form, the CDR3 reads TGCGCCAGCAGCCCCGATCTAGCGGGGGGCACAGATACGCAGTATTTT. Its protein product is CASSPDLAGGTDTQYF.

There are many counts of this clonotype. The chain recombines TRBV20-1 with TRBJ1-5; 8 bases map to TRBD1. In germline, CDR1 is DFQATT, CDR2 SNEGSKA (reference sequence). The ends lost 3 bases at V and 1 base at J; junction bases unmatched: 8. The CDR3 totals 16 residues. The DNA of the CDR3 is TGCAGTGCTAGCGGACAGGGATGGGACAGCAATCAGCCCCAGCATTTT. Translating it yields CSASGQGWDSNQPQHF.

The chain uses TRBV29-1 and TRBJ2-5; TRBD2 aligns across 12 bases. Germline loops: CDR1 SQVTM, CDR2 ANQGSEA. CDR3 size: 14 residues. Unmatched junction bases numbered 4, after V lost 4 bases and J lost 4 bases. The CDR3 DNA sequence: TGCAGCGTTGTTCCTAGCGGGGGGGCAGAGACCCAGTACTTC. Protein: CSVVPSGGAETQYF. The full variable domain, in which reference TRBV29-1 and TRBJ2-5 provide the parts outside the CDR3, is SAVISQKPSRDICQRGTSLTIQCQVDSQVTMMFWYRQQPGQSLTLIATANQGSEATYESGFVIDKFPISRPNLTFSTLTVSNMSPEDSSIYLCSVVPSGGAETQYFGPGTRLLVL.